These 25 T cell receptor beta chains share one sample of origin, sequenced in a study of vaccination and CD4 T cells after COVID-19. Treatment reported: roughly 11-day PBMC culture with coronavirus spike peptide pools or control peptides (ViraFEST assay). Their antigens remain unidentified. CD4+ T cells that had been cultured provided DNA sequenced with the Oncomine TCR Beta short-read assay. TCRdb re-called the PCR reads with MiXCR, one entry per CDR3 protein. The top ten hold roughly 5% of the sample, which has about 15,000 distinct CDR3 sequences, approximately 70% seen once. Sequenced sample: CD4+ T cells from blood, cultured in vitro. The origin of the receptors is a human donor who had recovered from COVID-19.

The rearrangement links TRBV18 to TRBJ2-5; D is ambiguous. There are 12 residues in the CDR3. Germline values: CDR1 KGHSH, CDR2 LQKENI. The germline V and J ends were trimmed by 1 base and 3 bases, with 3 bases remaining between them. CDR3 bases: TGTGCCAGCTCACCACTTGAAGAGACCCAGTACTTC. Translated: CASSPLEETQYF.

The CDR3 DNA reads TGTGCCAGCAGTGACCACAGGGTTAATCAGCCCCAGCATTTT. This gives the protein CASSDHRVNQPQHF. J is TRBJ1-5 and V is TRBV6-2 or TRBV6-3, with D maybe TRBD1 (6 bases). The germline gives CDR1 MNHEY, CDR2 SVGEGT. The V and J ends lost 5 bases and 4 bases respectively, with 12 bases between them. The CDR3 runs to 14 residues.

The CDR3 sequence is CASRGTGNQPQHF. DNA for the CDR3: TGTGCCAGCAGAGGGACAGGCAATCAGCCCCAGCATTTT. The chain combines TRBV12-3 or TRBV12-4 with TRBJ1-5, with TRBD1 matching over 7 bases. This CDR3 has 13 amino acids. V was pared by 6 bases and J by 2 bases, with 1 base of the junction left unmatched.

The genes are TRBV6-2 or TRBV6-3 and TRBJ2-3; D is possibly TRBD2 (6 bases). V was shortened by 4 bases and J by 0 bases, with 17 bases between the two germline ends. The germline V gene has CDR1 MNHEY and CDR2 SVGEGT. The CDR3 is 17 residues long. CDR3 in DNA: TGTGCCAGCAGTTCCTACCTACACCGGGGGAGCACAGATACGCAGTATTTT. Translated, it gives CASSSYLHRGSTDTQYF.

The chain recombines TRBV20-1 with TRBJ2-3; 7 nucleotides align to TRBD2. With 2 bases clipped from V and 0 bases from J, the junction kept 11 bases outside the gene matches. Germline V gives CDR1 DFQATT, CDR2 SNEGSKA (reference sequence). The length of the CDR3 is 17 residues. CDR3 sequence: CSARPPSGGGSTDTQYF. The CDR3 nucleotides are TGCAGTGCTAGACCACCTTCGGGCGGGGGTAGCACAGATACGCAGTATTTT.

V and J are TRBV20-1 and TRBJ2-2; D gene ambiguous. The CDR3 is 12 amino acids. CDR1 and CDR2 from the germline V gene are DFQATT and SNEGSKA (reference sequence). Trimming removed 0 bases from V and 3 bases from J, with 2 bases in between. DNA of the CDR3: TGCAGTGCTAGAGATCACACCGGGGAGCTGTTTTTT. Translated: CSARDHTGELFF.

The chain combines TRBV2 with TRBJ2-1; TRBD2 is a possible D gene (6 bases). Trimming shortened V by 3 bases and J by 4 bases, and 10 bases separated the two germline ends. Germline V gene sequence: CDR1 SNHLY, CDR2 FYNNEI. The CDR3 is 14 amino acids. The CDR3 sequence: CASSDGRRYNEQFF. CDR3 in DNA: TGTGCCAGCAGTGACGGGAGACGGTACAATGAGCAGTTCTTC.

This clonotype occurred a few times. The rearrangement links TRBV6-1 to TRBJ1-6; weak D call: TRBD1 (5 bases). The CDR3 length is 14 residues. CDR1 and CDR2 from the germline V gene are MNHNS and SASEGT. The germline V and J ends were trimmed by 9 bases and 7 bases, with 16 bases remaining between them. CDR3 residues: CASVGGWDNSPLHF. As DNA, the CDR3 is TGTGCCAGTGTTGGGGGTTGGGACAATTCACCCCTCCACTTT.

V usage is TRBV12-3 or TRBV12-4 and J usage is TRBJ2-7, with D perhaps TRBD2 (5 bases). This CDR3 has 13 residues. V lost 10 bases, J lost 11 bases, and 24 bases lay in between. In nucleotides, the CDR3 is TGTGCCACCGCATCCGGGGTTCCTATTTGGAAGTACTTC. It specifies CATASGVPIWKYF.

The CDR3 is CASSLTGRNNSPLHF. The CDR3 nucleotides read TGTGCCAGCAGCCTGACAGGGAGAAATAATTCACCCCTCCACTTT. The chain couples TRBV6-2 or TRBV6-3 to TRBJ1-6; 7 bases are shared with TRBD1. Germline assignment: CDR1 MNHEY and CDR2 SVGEGT. The J segment lost 5 bases and the V segment lost 6 bases, leaving 7 bases of the junction unmatched. The CDR3 has 15 amino acids.

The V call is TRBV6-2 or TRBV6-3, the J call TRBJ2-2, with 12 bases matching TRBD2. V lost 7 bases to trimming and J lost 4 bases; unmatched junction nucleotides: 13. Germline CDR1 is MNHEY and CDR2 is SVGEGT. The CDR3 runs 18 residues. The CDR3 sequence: CASTPAPSGRAATGELFF. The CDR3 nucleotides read TGTGCCAGCACTCCAGCGCCTAGCGGGAGGGCCGCCACCGGGGAGCTGTTTTTT.

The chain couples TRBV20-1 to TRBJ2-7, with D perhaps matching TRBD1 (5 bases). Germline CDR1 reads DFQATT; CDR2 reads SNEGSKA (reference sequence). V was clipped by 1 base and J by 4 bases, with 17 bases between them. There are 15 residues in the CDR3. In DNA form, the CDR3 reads TGCAGTGCTAGAGGGGTTCAGGGTAGGGGATACGAGCAGTACTTC. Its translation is CSARGVQGRGYEQYF.

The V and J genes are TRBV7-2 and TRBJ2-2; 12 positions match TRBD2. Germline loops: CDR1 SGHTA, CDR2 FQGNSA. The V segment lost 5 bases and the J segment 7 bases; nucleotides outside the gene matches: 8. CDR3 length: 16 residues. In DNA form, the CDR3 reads TGTGCCAGCAGCATAACTAGCGGGAGGATGATCGGGGAGCTGTTTTTT. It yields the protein CASSITSGRMIGELFF.

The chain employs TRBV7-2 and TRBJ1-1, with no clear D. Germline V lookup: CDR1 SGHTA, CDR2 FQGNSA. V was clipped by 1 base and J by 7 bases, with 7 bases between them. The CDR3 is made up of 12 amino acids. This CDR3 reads CASSLDEGEAFF. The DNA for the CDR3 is TGTGCCAGCAGCTTAGATGAAGGTGAAGCTTTCTTT.

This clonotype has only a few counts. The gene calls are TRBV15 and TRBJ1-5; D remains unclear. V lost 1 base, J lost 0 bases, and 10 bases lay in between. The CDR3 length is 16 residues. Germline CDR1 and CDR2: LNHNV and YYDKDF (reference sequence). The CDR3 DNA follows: TGTGCCACCAGCAGAGCCTTTGGGGTTAGCAATCAGCCCCAGCATTTT. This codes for CATSRAFGVSNQPQHF.

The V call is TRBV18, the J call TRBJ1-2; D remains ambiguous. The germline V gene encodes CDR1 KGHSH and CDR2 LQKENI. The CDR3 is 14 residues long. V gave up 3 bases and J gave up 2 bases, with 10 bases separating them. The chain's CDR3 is CASSPLATNYGYTF. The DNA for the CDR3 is TGTGCCAGCTCACCCCTAGCCACAAACTATGGCTACACCTTC.

CDR3: CASSYYRGADVGELFF. CDR3 nucleotides: TGTGCCAGCAGTTATTATCGGGGGGCGGATGTCGGGGAGCTGTTTTTT. The genes are TRBV6-2 or TRBV6-3 and TRBJ2-2, with a possible D match to TRBD2 (7 bases). The CDR3 sequence is 16 residues long. Looked up from germline, CDR1 is MNHEY and CDR2 is SVGEGT. Trimming took off 3 bases at V and 7 bases at J, with 18 bases between the two ends.

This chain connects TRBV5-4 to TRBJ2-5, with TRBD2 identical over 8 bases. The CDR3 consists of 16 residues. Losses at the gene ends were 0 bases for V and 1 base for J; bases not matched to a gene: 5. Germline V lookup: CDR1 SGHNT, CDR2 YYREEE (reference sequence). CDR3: CASSLVLAGPQETQYF. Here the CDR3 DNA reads TGTGCCAGCAGCTTGGTGCTAGCGGGTCCCCAAGAGACCCAGTACTTC.

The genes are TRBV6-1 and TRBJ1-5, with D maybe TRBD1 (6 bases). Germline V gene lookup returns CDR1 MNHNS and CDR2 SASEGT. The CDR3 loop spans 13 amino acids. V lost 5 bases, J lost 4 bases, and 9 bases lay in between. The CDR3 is CASSNRENQPQHF. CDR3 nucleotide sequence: TGTGCCAGCAGTAACAGGGAAAATCAGCCCCAGCATTTT.

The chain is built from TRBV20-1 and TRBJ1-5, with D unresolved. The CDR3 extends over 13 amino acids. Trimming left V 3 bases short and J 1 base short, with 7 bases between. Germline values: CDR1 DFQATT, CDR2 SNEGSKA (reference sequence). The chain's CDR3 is CSASVGSNQPQHF. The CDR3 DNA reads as TGCAGTGCTAGTGTCGGAAGCAATCAGCCCCAGCATTTT.

The CDR3 bases are TGCAGTGCTAGAGCCACAGGCACGCGCTCCTACAATGAGCAGTTCTTC. Translation: CSARATGTRSYNEQFF. The gene calls are TRBV20-1 and TRBJ2-1, with D possibly TRBD1 on 5 matching bases. Trimming pared 1 base from V and 0 bases from J, leaving 13 bases between. CDR3 length equals 16 residues. Germline V gene data show CDR1 as DFQATT and CDR2 as SNEGSKA (reference sequence).

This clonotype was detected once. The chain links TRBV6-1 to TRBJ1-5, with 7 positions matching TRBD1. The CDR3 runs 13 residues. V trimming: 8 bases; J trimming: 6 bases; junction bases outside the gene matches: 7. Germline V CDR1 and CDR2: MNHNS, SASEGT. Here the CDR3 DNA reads TGTGCCAGCGAGCAGGGGGTTGCTCAGCCCCAGCATTTT. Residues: CASEQGVAQPQHF.

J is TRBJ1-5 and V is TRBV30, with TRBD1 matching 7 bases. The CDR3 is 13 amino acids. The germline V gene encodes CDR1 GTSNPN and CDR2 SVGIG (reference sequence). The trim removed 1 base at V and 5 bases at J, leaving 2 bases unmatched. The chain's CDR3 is CAWSGQGDQPQHF. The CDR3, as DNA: TGTGCCTGGAGTGGACAGGGTGATCAGCCCCAGCATTTT.

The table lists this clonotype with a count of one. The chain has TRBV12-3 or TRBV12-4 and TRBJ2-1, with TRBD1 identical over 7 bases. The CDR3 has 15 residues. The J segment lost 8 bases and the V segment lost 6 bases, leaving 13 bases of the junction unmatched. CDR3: CASRRRQGFQDEQFF. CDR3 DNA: TGTGCCAGCAGACGAAGACAGGGTTTCCAAGATGAGCAGTTCTTC.

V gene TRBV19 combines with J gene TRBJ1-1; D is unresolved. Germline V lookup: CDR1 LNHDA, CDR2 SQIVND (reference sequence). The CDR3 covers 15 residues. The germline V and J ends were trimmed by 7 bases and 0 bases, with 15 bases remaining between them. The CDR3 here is CASTPRSGMNTEAFF. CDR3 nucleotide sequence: TGTGCCAGTACGCCTAGAAGTGGAATGAACACTGAAGCTTTCTTT.